The next 9 T cell receptor beta chains were all read from a single sample in a study of blood T cell repertoires in COVID-19. Using immunoSEQ multiplex PCR, the repertoire was profiled, and TCRdb retains in-frame clones only, with some absent. The table lists hundreds of thousands of clones, around 80% of them singletons, with over 1% in the top ten. The sequenced sample consisted of peripheral blood. The receptor set was obtained from a woman in her 30s with COVID-19, enrolled during active disease.

The CDR3 region is CASSARPRGVDYGYTF. The CDR3 DNA follows: TGTGCCAGTAGTGCTCGCCCACGGGGGGTCGACTATGGCTACACCTTC. The chain joins TRBV19 to TRBJ1-2; D might be TRBD1 (5 bases). V lost 5 bases, J lost 3 bases, and 19 bases lay in between. Germline V gives CDR1 LNHDA, CDR2 SQIVND (reference sequence). The CDR3 sequence is 16 residues long.

V and J are TRBV14 and TRBJ2-6; TRBD1 is a possible D gene (5 bases). This CDR3 is 16 amino acids long. Trimming removed 6 bases from V and 0 bases from J, with 12 bases in between. Germline CDR1 is SGHDN and CDR2 is FVKESK. The CDR3 bases are TGTGCCAGCAGTAGGCAGGGTCCCTCTGGGGCCAACGTCCTGACTTTC. Its protein product is CASSRQGPSGANVLTF.

The rearrangement links TRBV7-9 to TRBJ2-7; possibly TRBD1 for D (6 bases). Trimming took 2 bases from V and 5 from J, leaving 13 bases between them. This CDR3 region has 14 residues. CDR1 SEHNR and CDR2 FQNEAQ come from the germline V gene (reference sequence). Here the CDR3 DNA reads TGTGCCAGCAGCTTACAGGGGCAACCAGACGAGCAGTACTTC. Protein sequence: CASSLQGQPDEQYF.

The sample holds one count of this clone. V is TRBV5-6 and J is TRBJ1-2, with 7 bases lining up with TRBD1. The CDR3 loop spans 17 amino acids. Germline V lookup: CDR1 SGHDT, CDR2 YYEEEE. V lost 1 base to trimming and J lost 3 bases; unmatched junction nucleotides: 12. CDR3 nucleotide sequence: TGTGCCAGCAGCTTGTTATCTCTGGGCAGGGGGGACTATGGCTACACCTTC. This translates into CASSLLSLGRGDYGYTF.

This clone came up a few times. Different DNA sequences within this sample yield the same CDR3. This chain uses TRBV2 with TRBJ2-2; 8 bases match TRBD2. J gave up 5 bases and V 7 bases, and 12 bases lay outside the gene matches. Per the germline V gene, CDR1 is SNHLY and CDR2 is FYNNEI. The CDR3 consists of 16 residues. In DNA form, the CDR3 reads TGTGCCAGCAAAACGAGCGGGGGCCCAGGGACCGGGGAGCTGTTTTTT. Translation gives CASKTSGGPGTGELFF.

About this clone itself: Other DNA sequences of this sample code for an identical CDR3. The rearrangement uses TRBV20-1 and TRBJ1-1; D is possibly TRBD1 (6 bases). Trimming removed 3 bases from V and 3 bases from J, with 11 bases in between. This CDR3 contains 13 residues. Germline CDR1 DFQATT, CDR2 SNEGSKA (reference sequence). The CDR3 spells CSASRTGYTEAFF. CDR3 DNA sequence: TGCAGTGCTAGTCGAACAGGGTACACTGAAGCTTTCTTT.

V is TRBV11-3 and J is TRBJ2-1; D is possibly TRBD2 (5 bases). The CDR3 is 13 amino acids. Germline values: CDR1 SGHNT, CDR2 YENEEA. Deletions cut 3 bases from V and 8 bases from J, with 11 bases between. Here the CDR3 DNA reads TGTGCCAGCAGCTTTCTAGCACGCCATGAGCAGTTCTTC. This sequence encodes CASSFLARHEQFF.

This chain connects TRBV6-2 or TRBV6-3 to TRBJ1-1; D is unresolved. V was clipped by 2 bases and J by 1 base, with 11 bases between them. The germline V gene has CDR1 MNHEY and CDR2 SVGEGT. This CDR3 is built from 15 residues. CDR3 loop: CASSYSDLRNTEAFF. The CDR3 DNA is TGTGCCAGCAGTTACAGTGACTTAAGGAACACTGAAGCTTTCTTT.

The rearrangement uses TRBV7-9 and TRBJ2-5; 8 bases align to TRBD2. Trimming took 3 bases from V and 5 from J; bases not matched to a gene: 8. The CDR3 is 15 amino acids. Per the germline V gene, CDR1 is SEHNR and CDR2 is FQNEAQ (reference sequence). Here the CDR3 DNA reads TGTGCCAGCAGCTTGGGACTAGAAATGAGGGAGACCCAGTACTTC. Protein product: CASSLGLEMRETQYF.